These 17 T cell receptor beta chains were all obtained from the same sample, sequenced in a study of technical replicates of blood from a few donors. Assay: immunoSEQ multiplex PCR; the TCRdb copy retains only in-frame clones and omits some. The sample includes around 79,000 clones, roughly 94% of them seen just once. The sequenced material came from T cells isolated from PBMCs. The source is a human donor in good health.

The chain recombines TRBV6-6 with TRBJ2-1; possibly TRBD2 for D (5 bases). Trimming removed 0 bases from V and 0 bases from J, with 9 bases in between. This CDR3 spans 16 amino acids. The germline CDR1 and CDR2 sequences are MNHNY and SVGAGI (reference sequence). In DNA, the CDR3 is TGTGCCAGCAGTTACTCGAGTGGGAGCTCCTACAATGAGCAGTTCTTC. This sequence encodes CASSYSSGSSYNEQFF.

The sample holds one count of this clone. V is TRBV9 and J is TRBJ2-3; 7 bases line up with TRBD2. CDR1 and CDR2 (germline): SGDLS, YYNGEE. The CDR3 has 15 amino acids. The junction had 12 bases not matched to a gene; V was cut back by 4 bases and J by 7 bases. CDR3 sequence: CASSLSDWGGHTQYF. The CDR3 DNA reads TGTGCCAGCAGCCTCTCCGATTGGGGGGGTCATACGCAGTATTTT.

The chain employs TRBV6-5 and TRBJ2-2; D gene unclear. The CDR3 consists of 14 residues. Germline-derived CDR1 and CDR2 are MNHEY and SVGAGI. With 0 bases removed from V and 8 bases from J, the gap between germline ends came to 10 bases. DNA for the CDR3: TGTGCCAGCAGTTACTCTATGGGCCCGGGGGAGCTGTTTTTT. Residues: CASSYSMGPGELFF.

The chain couples TRBV5-1 to TRBJ2-5; D is perhaps TRBD1 (5 bases). The V end lost 0 bases, the J end lost 2 bases, and 8 bases lay between the germline ends. The length of the CDR3 is 14 residues. Germline loops: CDR1 SGHRS, CDR2 YFSETQ. DNA for the CDR3: TGCGCCAGCAGCTTGGGACAGAGACAAGAGACCCAGTACTTC. This gives the protein CASSLGQRQETQYF. Full variable domain (outside the CDR3, taken from reference TRBV5-1 and TRBJ2-5): KAGVTQTPRYLIKTRGQQVTLSCSPISGHRSVSWYQQTPGQGLQFLFEYFSETQRNKGNFPGRFSGRQFSNSRSEMNVSTLELGDSALYLCASSLGQRQETQYFGPGTRLLVL.

V gene TRBV15 combines with J gene TRBJ1-3; the match to TRBD1 covers 8 bases. Germline V gene lookup returns CDR1 LNHNV and CDR2 YYDKDF (reference sequence). V shed 5 bases, J shed 2 bases, and the junction held 5 bases outside the gene matches. The CDR3 contains 15 residues. The CDR3, as DNA: TGTGCCACCAGCGGCGACAGGGGTCCTGGAAACACCATATATTTT. Protein: CATSGDRGPGNTIYF.

The chain carries TRBV5-4 and TRBJ2-5; D unclear. Germline loops: CDR1 SGHNT, CDR2 YYREEE (reference sequence). This CDR3 is 14 amino acids long. Deletions cut 0 bases from V and 2 bases from J, with 8 bases between. CDR3 in DNA: TGTGCCAGCAGCTTGGGCGTCTCACAAGAGACCCAGTACTTC. This translates into CASSLGVSQETQYF.

The rearrangement joins TRBV18 to TRBJ1-1; maybe TRBD1 (5 bases). Germline lookup yields CDR1 KGHSH and CDR2 LQKENI. V was shortened by 3 bases and J by 1 base, with 12 bases between the two germline ends. There are 15 residues in the CDR3. The CDR3 spells CASSPGLAKNTEAFF. The CDR3 bases are TGTGCCAGCTCACCGGGACTCGCTAAGAACACTGAAGCTTTCTTT.

The chain recombines TRBV19 with TRBJ1-2; no definite D call. This CDR3 spans 15 amino acids. V dropped 7 bases and J dropped 0 bases, with 15 bases sitting between them. Germline V CDR1 and CDR2: LNHDA, SQIVND (reference sequence). The CDR3 region has the DNA TGTGCCAGTATGAGGCAGTCTGTAGCTAACTATGGCTACACCTTC. Its translation: CASMRQSVANYGYTF.

The rearrangement joins TRBV5-6 to TRBJ2-1; 7 bases align to TRBD2. The CDR3 runs to 15 residues. Germline V gene sequence: CDR1 SGHDT, CDR2 YYEEEE. J was trimmed by 7 bases and V by 3 bases; bases with no gene match: 10. CDR3 sequence: CASSWGGSLGNEQFF. Written as DNA, the CDR3 is TGTGCCAGCAGCTGGGGCGGGAGTTTGGGTAATGAGCAGTTCTTC.

V and J are TRBV10-3 and TRBJ1-1; 10 nucleotides match TRBD1. CDR1 and CDR2 (germline): ENHRY, SYGVKD. CDR3 size: 15 residues. J was trimmed by 5 bases and V by 3 bases; bases with no gene match: 6. CDR3 DNA sequence: TGTGCCATCAGTGAAGATGGGACAGGGGTTACTGAAGCTTTCTTT. Translated: CAISEDGTGVTEAFF.

This chain uses TRBV9 with TRBJ2-5; TRBD2 matches at 13 bases. This CDR3 has 16 residues. V lost 3 bases to trimming and J lost 4 bases; unmatched junction nucleotides: 6. Germline values: CDR1 SGDLS, CDR2 YYNGEE. In DNA form, the CDR3 reads TGTGCCAGCAGCGACGGGGGACTAGCGGGATTAGAGACCCAGTACTTC. Protein product: CASSDGGLAGLETQYF.

This clone was seen a handful of times. This sequence joins TRBV29-1 and TRBJ1-1; D is unresolved. Germline CDR1 SQVTM, CDR2 ANQGSEA. The CDR3 runs to 13 residues. Trimming took off 6 bases at V and 0 bases at J, with 11 bases between the two ends. As DNA, the CDR3 is TGCAGCGTAGAGACTGGCATGAACACTGAAGCTTTCTTT. It is translated as CSVETGMNTEAFF.

The rearrangement joins TRBV28 to TRBJ2-2, with 8 positions matching TRBD1. The CDR3 has 15 residues. V gave up 3 bases and J gave up 6 bases; unmatched junction bases: 6. The V gene's germline CDR1 is MDHEN and CDR2 SYDVKM. CDR3 sequence (DNA): TGTGCCAGCAGTTTTACAGGGGGAGGCCCCGGGGAGCTGTTTTTT. It is translated as CASSFTGGGPGELFF.

The chain combines TRBV12-5 with TRBJ2-7; 13 bases line up with TRBD2. CDR3 size: 17 residues. Germline CDR1 is LGHNT and CDR2 is FRNRAP. V lost 1 base and J lost 3; bases outside the gene matches: 6. The CDR3 spells CASGLGQTSGGIYEQYF. The CDR3 DNA reads as TGTGCTAGTGGTTTGGGCCAGACTAGCGGGGGGATCTACGAGCAGTACTTC.

This chain connects TRBV7-9 to TRBJ2-2, with D possibly matching TRBD1 (7 bases). V lost 5 bases and J lost 7, with 11 bases in between. The CDR3 extends over 13 amino acids. Germline V gene data show CDR1 as SEHNR and CDR2 as FQNEAQ (reference sequence). This CDR3 is CASSPQGGGELFF. Written as DNA, the CDR3 is TGTGCCAGCAGCCCGCAGGGGGGCGGGGAGCTGTTTTTT.

V is TRBV5-1 and J is TRBJ2-1; 10 bases fit TRBD1. CDR1 SGHRS and CDR2 YFSETQ come from the germline V gene. With 7 bases clipped from V and 3 bases from J, the junction kept 7 bases outside the gene matches. This CDR3 contains 15 residues. This CDR3 is CASEDRDRGYNEQFF. For the CDR3, the DNA is TGCGCCAGCGAAGACCGGGACAGGGGCTACAATGAGCAGTTCTTC.

The V and J genes are TRBV7-9 and TRBJ2-7, with 7 bases fitting TRBD1. J gave up 4 bases and V 3 bases, and 6 bases lay outside the gene matches. Germline V CDR1 and CDR2: SEHNR, FQNEAQ (reference sequence). The CDR3 has 14 amino acids. The CDR3 is CASSLRDRAYEQYF. CDR3 nucleotides: TGTGCCAGCAGCTTGAGGGACAGAGCATACGAGCAGTACTTC. The full variable domain, completed using reference TRBV7-9 and TRBJ2-7, is DTGVSQNPRHKITKRGQNVTFRCDPISEHNRLYWYRQTLGQGPEFLTYFQNEAQLEKSRLLSDRFSAERPKGSFSTLEIQRTEQGDSAMYLCASSLRDRAYEQYFGPGTRLTVT.